The T cell receptor (beta chain) described here comes from a study of cytomegalovirus exposure and HLA in healthy donors (dated by TCRdb to about 2017). Study-wide context: An earlier analysis of approximately 640 of the donors reported approximately 270 Gb of sequence data and 117 million unique TCR beta sequences from 150 million to 200 million T cells. In addition to the first cohort of around 670 subjects, a separate validation cohort of 130 or so different subjects was used. The study was designed to test whether signatures of past pathogen exposure could be identified by cataloging public T cell receptors. To study patterns of TCR occurrence, a later analysis re-analyzed previously published TCR beta repertoires from hundreds of donors and added high-resolution HLA genotyping. Genome-wide SNP genotypes for about 55% of the 666 donors were used in a later genetic analysis, which treated that subset as a discovery cohort. Approximately 310 gigabases of sequencing data and approximately 85 million unique TCR sequences were included in an early release covering about 700 HLA-typed donors. To predict cytomegalovirus infection status, the study combined high-throughput TCR immunosequencing, statistical association of individual TCRs with disease status, and machine learning. Alongside the repertoire data, information on donor age, sex, ethnicity and CMV serostatus was compiled. Among over 350 genotyped donors of the cohort, an average of 235,054 unique TCR beta nucleotide sequences were sequenced per donor, around 18% of them non-productive. An earlier analysis of several hundred of the donors applied high-throughput TCR beta sequencing to assess whether each TCR beta V gene segment acted as functional or pseudogenic. The genetic ancestry cluster associated with self-reported Caucasian donors included around 76% of the roughly 400 genotyped donors. Typing coverage differed by locus: A, B, C, DRB1 and DQB1 were typed in roughly 620-640 donors, DQA1 in about 500, DPA1 in some 600, and DPB1 in around 440. HLA typing covered class I and class II loci at four-digit resolution. Roughly five DR-DQ haplotypes were treated as single units for association and clustering because of strong linkage in the cohort. Every repertoire in the discovery cohort had been generated on one and the same sequencing platform. The later analysis used no new phenotypic data to find candidate immune exposures, relying instead on TCR beta sequences and their occurrence across donors. Using immunosequencing, the study profiled T cell repertoires from roughly 650 subjects and related those repertoires to cytomegalovirus serostatus. Findings and caveats that apply to the study as a whole: Some IMGT-functional V segments, including TRBV6-2 and TRBV6-3, could not be told apart with the 87-base-pair reads, so those segments were excluded. In vitro tests confirmed that three of the cytomegalovirus-associated TCR beta chains recognize cytomegalovirus antigens. V-gene and J-gene trimming of TCR beta chains was associated with a missense DCLRE1C variant in a later genetic analysis, and the association was replicated in an independent cohort. In this cohort, only TCR beta chains were sequenced, and detectable features were limited by the absence of alpha or paired-chain data. Cytomegalovirus status was reported to be diagnosed by the classifier with high specificity and sensitivity in both the original and validation cohorts. Linkage disequilibrium might explain the correlated functional status among segregating V segments, but an unknown experimental factor could not be ruled out. A further reported finding was that TCR beta sequences accurately predicted the HLA-A and HLA-B alleles for most subjects in the first cohort. Strong co-occurrence of HLA alleles, especially DR and DQ, made assigning TCR associations to individual alleles difficult. A cluster of highly shared sequence variants was judged likely to be a technical artifact of the sequencing pipeline. A later analysis found that most CMV-associated TCR beta chains appeared HLA-restricted, with HLA associations seemingly driven largely by CMV exposure. It was suggested by the authors that the approach could potentially be generalized to other disease states and immunological phenotypes. According to a later analysis, parvovirus B19, influenza, CMV and Epstein-Barr virus appeared linked to several top co-occurrence clusters. In an earlier analysis of about 540 of the donors, most TCR beta V segments were observed in productive rearrangements about 90% or about 30% of the time, broadly matching IMGT annotations. Because some donors lacked HLA typing at each locus, the association tests relied only on the typed subset. A later analysis associated approximately 17,000 TCR beta sequences with specific HLA alleles at a false discovery rate of 0.05. CMV serostatus was the only immune exposure information available for the cohort. Compared with equally common non-associated chains, HLA-associated TCR beta chains in a later analysis were more clonally expanded and had lower generation probabilities. The study listed 150 to 200 TCR beta chains as associated with cytomegalovirus. In a later genetic analysis, fewer N-insertions in productive TCRs were reported among donors in an Asian-associated ancestry cluster than the roughly 640-donor mean. In a later analysis, the rate of TCR association differed among HLA loci, with DRB1 alleles having the most associated TCRs and HLA-C alleles having the fewest. Presence/absence analyses assumed roughly uniform sequencing depth across donors, an assumption that may not hold. Most TCR sequences were observed very rarely across donors, whereas some public TCRs were present in many individuals. Because counts were too low, roughly 16 rarely observed V segments, including chromosome 9 orphons, were excluded from the earlier analysis of fewer than 650 of the donors.

The cohort comprised several hundred healthy bone marrow donors. At the time of sampling, all cohort members were nominally healthy, though unrecorded immune exposures were likely present. The donor tested CMV seropositive and was one of the 289 seropositive cohort members. Each donor provided a peripheral blood sample, and peripheral blood mononuclear cells were used for TCR beta sequencing. The Qiagen DNeasy Blood Extraction Kit was used to extract genomic DNA from the blood cell samples. Worth noting for this clone: Its antigen target is currently unknown. Base qualities are missing; no much larger clone stands one base away.

Library preparation employed the immunoSEQ multiplex PCR assay. For the multiplex PCR, a mixture combining 60 forward primers for TCR Vbeta segments and 13 reverse primers for TCR Jbeta segments was used. The CDR3 region of rearranged TCR beta genes was amplified from genomic DNA by a multiplex PCR assay. Amplified TCR beta libraries were sequenced as 87-base-pair reads on the Illumina HiSeq System. The paper's data handling went like this. A later analysis tallied around 87 million unique TCR beta chains across the 666 repertoires, and about 10 million of those chains were shared by two or more donors. To remove PCR and sequencing errors, raw reads were error-corrected and collapsed into unique sequences using a nearest-neighbor algorithm that merged closely related sequences. CDR3 sequences were aligned to IMGT reference sequences to assign V, D and J gene segments. Each retained sequence needed at least a six-nucleotide match to both a V gene segment and a J gene segment. A rearrangement counted as productive if the CDR3 had no stop codons and remained in frame with V and J, and every other rearrangement counted as non-productive. Following IMGT convention, CDR3 was defined as the stretch from the second conserved V-encoded cysteine to the conserved J-encoded phenylalanine. In an earlier analysis of roughly 580 of the donors, sequences lacking an unambiguous match to a single V gene segment were excluded. In an earlier analysis of roughly 500 of the donors, V segments were called functional above 56.7% productive rearrangements and were called segregating when the between-donor standard deviation exceeded 5%. A statistical classification framework was built for diagnosing cytomegalovirus status from the catalog of TCR beta chain sequences. In a later analysis, TCR nucleotide sequences were compared against IMGT/GENE-DB human TR gene sequences so that V and J genes could be assigned. A later analysis assigned CDR3 sequences and most-parsimonious VDJ recombination scenarios with the TCRdist pipeline. In a later analysis, each TCR beta chain was defined by its CDR3 amino acid sequence together with its V-gene family, and reads without a unique V-gene family were excluded. In a later analysis, around 650 highly shared, low-generation-probability nucleotide sequences were removed to address suspected cross-contamination and a sequencing artifact. In a later analysis, a clonal expansion index for each public chain was calculated from normalized within-repertoire ranks of inferred template counts. Generation probabilities in a later analysis came from a VDJ recombination model fitted to out-of-frame rearrangements, and those results were checked against IGoR. In a later analysis, TCR-TCR, TCR-HLA and TCR-CMV co-occurrence was scored with hypergeometric tests, and a repertoire-size bias correction was applied to TCR pairs. To estimate false discovery rates, a later analysis permuted the HLA or CMV assignments 20 times. In a later analysis, co-occurring TCRs were grouped with DBSCAN, and TCRdist sequence similarity was added when clustering was performed within HLA-allele-positive subsets. For co-occurrence clustering, repertoires with fewer than 30,000 or more than 120,000 public chains were excluded, along with four or five repertoires with anomalous nucleotide sharing. As stored in TCRdb, this immuneACCESS dataset retains in-frame rearrangements with V and J assigned. A fraction of the clones does not appear; measured against another copy, unresolved V genes explain less than half of the discrepancy, and the remainder lacks a known reason. D and trimming were read from the DNA, whereas the V and J calls and clone size are those reported in that table. In this sample the table shows 100,000 to 130,000 clones, approximately 79% of which occur a single time. The ten top clones hold around 13% of the sample.

The germline V gene provides CDR1 MGHDK and CDR2 SYGVNS. Between the V and J ends, shortened by 3 bases and 7 bases respectively, the junction contains 7 bases. The CDR3 sequence holds 11 residues, the cysteine and phenylalanine included. Only the CDR3 DNA stays, 33 bases, in frame from base 1. This receptor was taken from a woman between 35 and 50 years old in good health and CMV-seropositive. The chain was built from TRBV25-1 and TRBJ2-7; the D gene assignment is ambiguous. The sample consisted of PBMCs. In nucleotides, the sequence is TGTGCCAGCAGTGACGTTCGGGAGCAGTACTTC. Translated, this is CASSDVREQYF.